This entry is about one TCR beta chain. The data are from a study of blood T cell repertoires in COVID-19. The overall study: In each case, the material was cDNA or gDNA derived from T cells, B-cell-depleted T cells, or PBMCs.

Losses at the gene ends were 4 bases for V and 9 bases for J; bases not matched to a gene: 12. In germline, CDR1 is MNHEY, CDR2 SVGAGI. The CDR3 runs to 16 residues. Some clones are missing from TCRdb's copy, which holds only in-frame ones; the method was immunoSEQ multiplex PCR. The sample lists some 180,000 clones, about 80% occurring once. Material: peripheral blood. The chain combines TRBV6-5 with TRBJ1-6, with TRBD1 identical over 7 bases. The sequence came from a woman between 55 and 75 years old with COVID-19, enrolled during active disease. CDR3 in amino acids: CASSSAFGTAGSPLHF. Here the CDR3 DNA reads TGTGCCAGCAGTTCGGCATTCGGGACAGCAGGTTCACCCCTCCACTTT.